The rows below give T cell receptor beta chains drawn from one sample of a study of T cell repertoires in cytomegalovirus infection. TCRdb used MiXCR to reprocess the reads, holding one entry per CDR3 protein. The sample gives about 310,000 distinct CDR3 sequences, about a sixth of which show up once; more than 10% is in the top ten. The material sequenced was PBMCs. The receptors were gathered from a human donor in good health (CMV status not recorded). Some clones in this sample may be carry-over from other donors' samples. CDR3s include the opening cysteine and the closing phenylalanine or tryptophan. Fields, in order: clone size, V gene, D gene, J gene, CDR3 protein, CDR3 DNA. The D gene is left open where the match is weak. Clone size is shown for a subset of rows, as once, few, many or a class of expanded clone.

>many|TRBV7-2|-|TRBJ2-5
CASRNQGGKTQYF
TGTGCCAGCAGGAATCAGGGGGGAAAGACCCAGTACTTC
>few|TRBV5-4|-|TRBJ2-5
CASSLKGAWETQYF
TGTGCCAGCAGCTTGAAAGGGGCTTGGGAGACCCAGTACTTC
>few|TRBV5-1|TRBD1|TRBJ2-1
CASSLGGTGLNEQFF
TGCGCCAGCAGCTTGGGGGGGACAGGGCTCAATGAGCAGTTCTTC
>-|TRBV9|TRBD1|TRBJ1-1
CASSGAGTVVETEAFF
TGTGCCAGCAGCGGTGCCGGGACAGTGGTGGAGACTGAAGCTTTCTTT
>many|TRBV6-1|-|TRBJ1-3
CASSEALTRTERGNTIYF
TGTGCCAGCAGTGAAGCGCTTACCCGGACCGAGAGAGGAAACACCATATATTTT
>many|TRBV10-3|TRBD1|TRBJ1-1
CAIMVQPKQGVQDSGTEAFF
TGTGCCATCATGGTCCAGCCAAAACAGGGGGTGCAGGATTCGGGCACTGAAGCTTTCTTT
>-|TRBV28|TRBD1|TRBJ2-7
CASSPNGQGRSYEQYF
TGTGCCAGCAGTCCGAACGGACAGGGACGATCCTACGAGCAGTACTTC
>few|TRBV28|-|TRBJ2-2
CASSSPRQGGLSYTGELFF
TGTGCCAGCAGCAGCCCGCGGCAGGGTGGTCTGTCTTACACCGGGGAGCTGTTTTTT
>few|TRBV5-1|TRBD1|TRBJ1-1
CASSVRPGQGTEAFF
TGCGCCAGCAGCGTAAGACCGGGACAGGGCACTGAAGCTTTCTTT
>many|TRBV7-2|-|TRBJ2-3
CASSLAGVSWTDTQYF
TGTGCCAGCAGCTTAGCTGGGGTTTCGTGGACCGATACGCAGTATTTT
>many|TRBV7-2|-|TRBJ1-5
CASSSGMDQPQHF
TGTGCCAGCAGCTCTGGGATGGATCAGCCCCAGCATTTT
>few|TRBV7-6|-|TRBJ2-2
CASSLGTEPTGELFF
TGTGCCAGCAGCTTAGGGACAGAACCCACCGGGGAGCTGTTTTTT
>-|TRBV19|TRBD1|TRBJ1-5
CASNRDSFNQPQHF
TGTGCCAGTAACCGGGACAGCTTCAATCAGCCCCAGCATTTT